The entry below gives a single T cell receptor (beta chain) sequence along with its context. Its target is unknown. The source of the sample is a study of neurological immune-mediated disorders. Study outcomes and limitations: The level of TCR clonal expansion was highest in patients with HTLV-1-associated myelopathy and lowest in multiple sclerosis, where it fell below the level seen in healthy controls. The study phylogenetically grouped the repertoires of 18 of 34 multiple sclerosis patients into one related-CDR3 cluster, a possible signature. As far as clinical or MRI features were concerned, none was associated with the multiple sclerosis repertoire cluster.

The authors produced cDNA by 5'RACE using 10-nucleotide random UMIs. From the 5' RACE reads, TCRdb called clonotypes with MiXCR, one entry per CDR3 protein. The sample contains 50,000 to 65,000 distinct CDR3 sequences, under 5.5% of which appear only once. Sequencing was carried out using PBMCs. The receptor comes from a woman between 50 and 59 years old with multiple sclerosis.

The CDR3 protein is CASRPSLGGKTDTQYF. The CDR3 DNA sequence: TGTGCAAGTCGCCCATCCCTGGGGGGAAAAACAGATACGCAGTATTTT. The genes are TRBV12-2 and TRBJ2-3; TRBD1 is taken as the D call from the table, unchecked against the DNA. TRBV12-2 is marked as a pseudogene. CDR3 length equals 16 residues.